What follows are 5 T cell receptor beta chains derived from one specimen sequenced in a study of T cell responses to AZD1222 COVID-19 vaccine. Profiled with immunoSEQ multiplex PCR; TCRdb holds only in-frame clones, not every one. Of approximately 170,000 clones listed, 75% to 95% are singletons. The sample was peripheral blood, taken on day 0 of AZD1222 vaccination. The source is an adult in good health.

The CDR3 sequence: CASRMTSGTYNEQFF. CDR3 DNA sequence: TGTGCCAGCAGGATGACTAGCGGGACGTACAATGAGCAGTTCTTC. The V and J genes are TRBV27 and TRBJ2-1; TRBD2 matches at 11 bases. V lost 6 bases to trimming and J lost 4 bases; unmatched junction nucleotides: 5. This CDR3 is built from 15 residues. CDR1 MNHEY and CDR2 SMNVEV come from the germline V gene (reference sequence).

This rearrangement joins TRBV9 to TRBJ2-3, with TRBD2 matching over 10 bases. The germline CDR1 and CDR2 sequences are SGDLS and YYNGEE. Germline trimming cut 4 bases from V and 6 bases from J; bases unmatched to any gene: 14. The CDR3 has 17 amino acids. Here the CDR3 DNA reads TGTGCCAGCAGCTTCACGGGGGGGCTAGCGGGAGCCGATACGCAGTATTTT. It is translated as CASSFTGGLAGADTQYF.

DNA for the CDR3: TGTGCCACCCGAAGTGGGGGCATCGAGCAGTACTTC. This sequence encodes CATRSGGIEQYF. The V call is TRBV27, the J call TRBJ2-7, with D possibly TRBD1 on 6 matching bases. This CDR3 comprises 12 residues. The germline V and J ends were trimmed by 10 bases and 6 bases, with 16 bases remaining between them. In germline, CDR1 is MNHEY, CDR2 SMNVEV (reference sequence).

The chain joins TRBV24-1 to TRBJ2-3; no clear D. Germline V gives CDR1 KGHDR, CDR2 SFDVKD. Deletions cut 7 bases from V and 9 bases from J, with 22 bases between. The CDR3 runs 15 residues. In nucleotides, the CDR3 is TGTGCCACCAGGGACGGAGATTCCCCTTATGAAACGCAGTATTTT. Amino acid sequence: CATRDGDSPYETQYF.

The genes are TRBV11-2 and TRBJ2-5, with a tentative D call TRBD1 (6 bases). Trimming removed 1 base at V and 5 bases at J, with 14 bases between. CDR3 length: 15 amino acids. Germline-derived CDR1 and CDR2 are SGHAT and FQNNGV. CDR3 in DNA: TGTGCCAGCAGCTTAGTGACAGGAATCTTGGAGACCCAGTACTTC. Protein sequence: CASSLVTGILETQYF.